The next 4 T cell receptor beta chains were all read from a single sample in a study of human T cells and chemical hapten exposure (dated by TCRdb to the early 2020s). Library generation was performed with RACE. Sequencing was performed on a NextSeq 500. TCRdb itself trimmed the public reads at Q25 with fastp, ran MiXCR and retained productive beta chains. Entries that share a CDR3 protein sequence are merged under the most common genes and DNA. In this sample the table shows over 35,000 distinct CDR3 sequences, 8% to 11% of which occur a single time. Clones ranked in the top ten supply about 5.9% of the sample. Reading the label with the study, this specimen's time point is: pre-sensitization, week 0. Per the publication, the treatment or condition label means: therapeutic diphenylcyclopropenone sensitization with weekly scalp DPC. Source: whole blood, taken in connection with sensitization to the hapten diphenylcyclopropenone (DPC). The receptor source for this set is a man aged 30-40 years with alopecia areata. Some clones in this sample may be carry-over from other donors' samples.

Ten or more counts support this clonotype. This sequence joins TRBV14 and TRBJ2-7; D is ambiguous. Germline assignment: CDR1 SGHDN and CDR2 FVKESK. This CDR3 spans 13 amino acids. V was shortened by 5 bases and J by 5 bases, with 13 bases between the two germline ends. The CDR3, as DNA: TGTGCCAGCAGCGGGTGGCAAGACAACGAGCAGTACGTC. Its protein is CASSGWQDNEQYV.

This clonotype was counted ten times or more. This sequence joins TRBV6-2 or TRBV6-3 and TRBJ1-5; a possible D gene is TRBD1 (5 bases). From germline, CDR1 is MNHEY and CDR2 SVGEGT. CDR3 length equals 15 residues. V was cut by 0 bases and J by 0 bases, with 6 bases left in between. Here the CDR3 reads CASSYSTVSNQPQHF. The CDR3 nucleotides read TGTGCCAGCAGTTACTCGACAGTTAGCAATCAGCCCCAGCATTTT.

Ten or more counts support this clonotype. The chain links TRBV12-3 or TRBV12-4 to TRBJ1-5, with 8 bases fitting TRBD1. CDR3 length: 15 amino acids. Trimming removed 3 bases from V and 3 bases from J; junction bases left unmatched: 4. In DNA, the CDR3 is TGTGCCAGCAGTTTGCGGACAGGGCCCAATCAGCCCCAGCATTTT. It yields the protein CASSLRTGPNQPQHF.

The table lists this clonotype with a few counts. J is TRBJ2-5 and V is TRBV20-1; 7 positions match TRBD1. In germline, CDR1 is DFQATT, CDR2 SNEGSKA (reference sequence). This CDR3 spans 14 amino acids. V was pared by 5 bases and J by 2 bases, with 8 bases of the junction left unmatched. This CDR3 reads CSAFPGTAQETQYF. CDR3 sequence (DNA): TGCAGTGCTTTCCCCGGGACAGCACAAGAGACCCAGTACTTC.